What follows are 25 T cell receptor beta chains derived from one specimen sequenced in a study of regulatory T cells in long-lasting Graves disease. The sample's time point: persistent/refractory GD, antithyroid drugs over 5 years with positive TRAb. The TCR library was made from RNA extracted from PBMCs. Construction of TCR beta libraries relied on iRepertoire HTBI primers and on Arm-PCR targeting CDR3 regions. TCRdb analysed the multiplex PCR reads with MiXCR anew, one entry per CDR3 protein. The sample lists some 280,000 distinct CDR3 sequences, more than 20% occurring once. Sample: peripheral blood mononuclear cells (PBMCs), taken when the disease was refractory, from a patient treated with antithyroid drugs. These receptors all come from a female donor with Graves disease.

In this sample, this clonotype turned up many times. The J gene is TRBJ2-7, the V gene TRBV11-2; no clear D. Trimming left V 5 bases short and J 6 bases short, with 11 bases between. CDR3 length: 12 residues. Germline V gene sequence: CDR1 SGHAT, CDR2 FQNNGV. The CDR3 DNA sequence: TGTGCCAGCAGCCCCTTGGGCCTCGAGCAGTACTTC. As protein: CASSPLGLEQYF.

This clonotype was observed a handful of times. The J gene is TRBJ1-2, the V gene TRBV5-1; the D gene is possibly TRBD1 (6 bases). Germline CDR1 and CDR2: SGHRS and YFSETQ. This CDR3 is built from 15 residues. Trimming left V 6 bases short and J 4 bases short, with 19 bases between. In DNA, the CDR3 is TGCGCCAGCAACCCTACAGTACAGGGTGTCTATGGCTACACCTTC. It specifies CASNPTVQGVYGYTF.

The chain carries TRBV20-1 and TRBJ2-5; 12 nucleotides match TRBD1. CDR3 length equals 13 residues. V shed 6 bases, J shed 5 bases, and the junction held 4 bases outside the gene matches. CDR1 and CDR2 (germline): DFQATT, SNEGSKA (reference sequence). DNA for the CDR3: TGCAGTGCGGGACAGGGGGCTCGGGAGACCCAGTACTTC. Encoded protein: CSAGQGARETQYF.

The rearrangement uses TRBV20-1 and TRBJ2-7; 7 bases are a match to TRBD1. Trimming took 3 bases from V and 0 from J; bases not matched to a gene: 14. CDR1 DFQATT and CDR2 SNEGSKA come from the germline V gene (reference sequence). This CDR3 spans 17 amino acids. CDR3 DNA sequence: TGCAGTGCTAGCCGGGACAGATCTACCCTAAACTCCTACGAGCAGTACTTC. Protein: CSASRDRSTLNSYEQYF.

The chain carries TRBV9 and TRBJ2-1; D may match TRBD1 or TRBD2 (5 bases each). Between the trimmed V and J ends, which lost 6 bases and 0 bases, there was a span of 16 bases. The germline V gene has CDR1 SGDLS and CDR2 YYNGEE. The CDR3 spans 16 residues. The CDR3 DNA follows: TGTGCCAGCATCATCGATGGGGGAATCTCCTACAATGAGCAGTTCTTC. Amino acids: CASIIDGGISYNEQFF.

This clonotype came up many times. DNA for the CDR3: TGTGCCAGCAGCGCAGGGTTAGGTGGCTACACCTTC. This translates into CASSAGLGGYTF. This chain links TRBV6-1 with TRBJ1-2, with a weak D call TRBD1 (5 bases). Trimming pared 6 bases from V and 7 bases from J, leaving 12 bases between. There are 12 residues in the CDR3. CDR1 MNHNS and CDR2 SASEGT come from the germline V gene.

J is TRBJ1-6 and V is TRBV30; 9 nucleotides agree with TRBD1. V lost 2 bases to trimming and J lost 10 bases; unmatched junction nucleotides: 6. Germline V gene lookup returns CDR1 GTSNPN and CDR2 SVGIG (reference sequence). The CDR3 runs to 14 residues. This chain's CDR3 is CAWSPGQGSSPLHF. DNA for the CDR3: TGTGCCTGGAGTCCGGGACAGGGATCCTCACCCCTCCACTTT. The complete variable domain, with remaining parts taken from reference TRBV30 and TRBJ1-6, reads SQTIHQWPATLVQPVGSPLSLECTVEGTSNPNLYWYRQAAGRGLQLLFYSVGIGQISSEVPQNLSASRPQDRQFILSSKKLLLSDSGFYLCAWSPGQGSSPLHFGNGTRLTVT.

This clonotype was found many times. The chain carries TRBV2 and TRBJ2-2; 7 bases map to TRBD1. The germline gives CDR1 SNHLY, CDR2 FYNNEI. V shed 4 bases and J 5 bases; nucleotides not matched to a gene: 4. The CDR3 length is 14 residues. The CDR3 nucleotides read TGTGCCAGCAGTGCCCGACAGGGAACCGGGGAGCTGTTTTTT. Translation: CASSARQGTGELFF.

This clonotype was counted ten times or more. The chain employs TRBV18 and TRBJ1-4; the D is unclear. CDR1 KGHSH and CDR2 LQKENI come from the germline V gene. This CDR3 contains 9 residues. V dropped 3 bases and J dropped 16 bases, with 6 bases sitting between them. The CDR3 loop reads CASSPGRFF. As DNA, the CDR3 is TGTGCCAGCTCACCGGGCCGGTTTTTT.

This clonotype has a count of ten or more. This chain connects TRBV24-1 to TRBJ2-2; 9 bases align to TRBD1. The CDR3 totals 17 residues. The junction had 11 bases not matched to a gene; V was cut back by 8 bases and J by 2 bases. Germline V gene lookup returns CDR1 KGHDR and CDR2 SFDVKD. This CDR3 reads CATNRTGERKNTGELFF. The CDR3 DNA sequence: TGTGCCACCAACCGGACAGGGGAAAGAAAAAACACCGGGGAGCTGTTTTTT.

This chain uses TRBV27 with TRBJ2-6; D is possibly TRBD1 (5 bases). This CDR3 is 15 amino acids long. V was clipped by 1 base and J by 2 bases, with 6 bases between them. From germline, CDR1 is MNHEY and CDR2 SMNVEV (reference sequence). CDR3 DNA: TGTGCCAGCAGTTTATGGGGCCCTGGGGCCAACGTCCTGACTTTC. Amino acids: CASSLWGPGANVLTF. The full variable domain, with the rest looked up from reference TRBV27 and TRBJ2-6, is EAQVTQNPRYLITVTGKKLTVTCSQNMNHEYMSWYRQDPGLGLRQIYYSMNVEVTDKGDVPEGYKVSRKEKRNFPLILESPSPNQTSLYFCASSLWGPGANVLTFGAGSRLTVL.

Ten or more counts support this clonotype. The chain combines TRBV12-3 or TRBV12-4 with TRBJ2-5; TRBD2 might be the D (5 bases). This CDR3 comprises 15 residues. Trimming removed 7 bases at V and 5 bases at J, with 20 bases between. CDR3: CASTFGELFMETQYF. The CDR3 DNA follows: TGTGCCAGCACATTCGGGGAGTTGTTCATGGAGACCCAGTACTTC.

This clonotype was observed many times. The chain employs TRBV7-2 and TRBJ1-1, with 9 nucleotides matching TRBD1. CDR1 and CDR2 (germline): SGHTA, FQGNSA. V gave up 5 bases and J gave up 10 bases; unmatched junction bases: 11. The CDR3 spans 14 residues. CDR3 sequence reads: CASSKWGQGVGAFF. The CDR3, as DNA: TGTGCCAGCAGCAAATGGGGACAGGGAGTCGGAGCTTTCTTT. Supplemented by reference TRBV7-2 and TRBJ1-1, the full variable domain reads GAGVSQSPSNKVTEKGKDVELRCDPISGHTALYWYRQSLGQGLEFLIYFQGNSAPDKSGLPSDRFSAERTGGSVSTLTIQRTQQEDSAVYLCASSKWGQGVGAFFGQGTRLTVV.

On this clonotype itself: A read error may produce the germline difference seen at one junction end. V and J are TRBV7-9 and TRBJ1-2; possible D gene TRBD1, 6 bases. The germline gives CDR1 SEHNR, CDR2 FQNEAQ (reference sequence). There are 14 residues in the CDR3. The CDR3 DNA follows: TGTGCCAGCAGCGGGACACGGGCTAACTATGGCTGCACCTTC. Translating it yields CASSGTRANYGCTF.

The CDR3: CAWSVLAGPIYEQYF. The CDR3, as DNA: TGTGCCTGGAGTGTATTAGCGGGACCGATCTACGAGCAGTACTTC. This rearrangement joins TRBV30 to TRBJ2-7, with 8 nucleotides matching TRBD2. The germline CDR1 and CDR2 sequences are GTSNPN and SVGIG (reference sequence). J gave up 3 bases and V 0 bases, and 7 bases lay outside the gene matches. The CDR3 contains 15 residues.

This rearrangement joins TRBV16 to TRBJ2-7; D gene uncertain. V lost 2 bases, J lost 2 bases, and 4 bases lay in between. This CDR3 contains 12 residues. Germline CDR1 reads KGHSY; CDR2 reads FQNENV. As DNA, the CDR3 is TGTGCCAGCAGCCAAGTACCCTACGAGCAGTACTTC. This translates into CASSQVPYEQYF.

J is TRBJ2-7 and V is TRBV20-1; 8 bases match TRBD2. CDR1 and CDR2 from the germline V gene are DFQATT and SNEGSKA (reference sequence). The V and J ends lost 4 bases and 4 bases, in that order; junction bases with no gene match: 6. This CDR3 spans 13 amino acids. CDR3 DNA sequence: TGCAGTGCTAAAGGGACTAGGTATTACGAGCAGTACTTC. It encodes CSAKGTRYYEQYF.

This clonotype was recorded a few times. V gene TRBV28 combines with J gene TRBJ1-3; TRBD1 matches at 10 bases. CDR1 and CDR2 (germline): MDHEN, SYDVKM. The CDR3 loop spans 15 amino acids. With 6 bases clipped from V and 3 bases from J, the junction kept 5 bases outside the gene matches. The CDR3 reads CASRTGGADGNTIYF. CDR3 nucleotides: TGTGCCAGCAGGACAGGGGGCGCGGATGGAAACACCATATATTTT.

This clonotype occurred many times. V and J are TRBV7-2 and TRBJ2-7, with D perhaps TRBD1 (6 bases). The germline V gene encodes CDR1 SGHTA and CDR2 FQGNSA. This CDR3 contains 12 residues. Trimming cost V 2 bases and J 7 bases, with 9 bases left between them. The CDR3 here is CASSLTGFEQYF. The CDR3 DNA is TGTGCCAGCAGCTTAACAGGGTTTGAGCAGTACTTC.

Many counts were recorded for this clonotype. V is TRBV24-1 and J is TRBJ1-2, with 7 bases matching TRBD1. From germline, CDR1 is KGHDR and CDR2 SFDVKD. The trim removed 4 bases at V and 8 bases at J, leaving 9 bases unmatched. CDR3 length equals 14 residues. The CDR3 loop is CATSDPDRTPGYTF. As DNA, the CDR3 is TGTGCCACCAGTGACCCGGACAGGACACCAGGCTACACCTTC.

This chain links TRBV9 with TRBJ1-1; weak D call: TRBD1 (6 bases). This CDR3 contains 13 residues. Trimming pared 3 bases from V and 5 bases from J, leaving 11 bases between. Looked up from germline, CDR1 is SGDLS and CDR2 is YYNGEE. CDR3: CASSETGQTEAFF. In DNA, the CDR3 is TGTGCCAGCAGCGAAACAGGGCAAACTGAAGCTTTCTTT.

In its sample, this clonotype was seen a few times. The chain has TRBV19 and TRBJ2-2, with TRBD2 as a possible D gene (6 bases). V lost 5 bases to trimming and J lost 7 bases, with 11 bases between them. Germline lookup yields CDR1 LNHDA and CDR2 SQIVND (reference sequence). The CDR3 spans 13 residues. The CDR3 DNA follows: TGTGCCAGTAGTCCTCGACTAGGCGGGGAGCTGTTTTTT. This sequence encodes CASSPRLGGELFF. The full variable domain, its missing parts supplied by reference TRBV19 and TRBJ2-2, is DGGITQSPKYLFRKEGQNVTLSCEQNLNHDAMYWYRQDPGQGLRLIYYSQIVNDFQKGDIAEGYSVSREKKESFPLTVTSAQKNPTAFYLCASSPRLGGELFFGEGSRLTVL.

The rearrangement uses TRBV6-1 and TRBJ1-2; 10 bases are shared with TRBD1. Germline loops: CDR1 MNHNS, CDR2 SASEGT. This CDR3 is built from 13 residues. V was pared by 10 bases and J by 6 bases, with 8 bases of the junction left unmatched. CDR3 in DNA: TGTGCCATCCGGGCGGGGACAGGGGATGGCTACACCTTC. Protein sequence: CAIRAGTGDGYTF.

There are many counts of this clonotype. The CDR3 DNA follows: TGTGCCAGCAGCCATATCCTGACAGGGTTCTACGAGCAGTACTTC. Translated, it gives CASSHILTGFYEQYF. This chain links TRBV14 with TRBJ2-7, with 7 bases that match TRBD1. J gave up 3 bases and V 3 bases, and 8 bases lay outside the gene matches. Germline loops: CDR1 SGHDN, CDR2 FVKESK. The CDR3 spans 15 residues.

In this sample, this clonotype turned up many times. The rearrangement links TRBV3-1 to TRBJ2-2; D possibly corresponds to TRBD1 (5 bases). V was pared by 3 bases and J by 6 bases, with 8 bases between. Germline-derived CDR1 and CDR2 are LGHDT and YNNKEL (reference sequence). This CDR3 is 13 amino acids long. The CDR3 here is CASSHVGAGELFF. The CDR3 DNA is TGTGCCAGCAGCCATGTAGGGGCCGGGGAGCTGTTTTTT.